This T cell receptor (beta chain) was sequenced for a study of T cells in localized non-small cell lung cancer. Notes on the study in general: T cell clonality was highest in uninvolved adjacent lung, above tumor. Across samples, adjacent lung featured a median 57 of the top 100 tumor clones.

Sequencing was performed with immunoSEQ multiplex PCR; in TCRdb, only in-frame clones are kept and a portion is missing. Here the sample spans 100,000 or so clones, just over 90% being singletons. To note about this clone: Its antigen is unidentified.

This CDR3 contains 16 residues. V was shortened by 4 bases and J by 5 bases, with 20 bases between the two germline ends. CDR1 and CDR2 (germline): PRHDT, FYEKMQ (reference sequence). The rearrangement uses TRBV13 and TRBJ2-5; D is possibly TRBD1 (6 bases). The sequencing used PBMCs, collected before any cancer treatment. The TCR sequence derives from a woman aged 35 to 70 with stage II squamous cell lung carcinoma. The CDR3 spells CASSSRGRGISETQYF. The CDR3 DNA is TGTGCCAGCAGCTCTCGGGGCAGGGGAATTTCGGAGACCCAGTACTTC.